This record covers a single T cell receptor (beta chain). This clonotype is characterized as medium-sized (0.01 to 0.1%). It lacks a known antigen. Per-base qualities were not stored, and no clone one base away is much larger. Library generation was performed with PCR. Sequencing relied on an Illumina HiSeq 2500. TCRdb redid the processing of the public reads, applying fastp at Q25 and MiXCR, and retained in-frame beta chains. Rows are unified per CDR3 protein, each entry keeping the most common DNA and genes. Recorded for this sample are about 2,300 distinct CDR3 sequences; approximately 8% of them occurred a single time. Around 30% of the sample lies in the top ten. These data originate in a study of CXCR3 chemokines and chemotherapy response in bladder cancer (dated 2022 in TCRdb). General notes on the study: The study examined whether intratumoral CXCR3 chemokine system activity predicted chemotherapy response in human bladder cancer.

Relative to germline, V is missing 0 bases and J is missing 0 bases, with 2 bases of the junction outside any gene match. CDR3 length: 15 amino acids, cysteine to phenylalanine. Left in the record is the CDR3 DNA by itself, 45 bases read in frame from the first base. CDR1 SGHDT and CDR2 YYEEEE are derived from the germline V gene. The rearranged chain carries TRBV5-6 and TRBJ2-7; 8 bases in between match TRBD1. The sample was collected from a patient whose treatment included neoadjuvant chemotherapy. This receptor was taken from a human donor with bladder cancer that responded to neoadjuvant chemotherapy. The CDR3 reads CASSLGTGPSYEQYF. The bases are TGTGCCAGCAGCTTGGGGACAGGGCCCTCCTACGAGCAGTACTTC. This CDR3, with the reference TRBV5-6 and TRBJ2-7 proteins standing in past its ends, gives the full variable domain DAGVTQSPTHLIKTRGQQVTLRCSPKSGHDTVSWYQQALGQGPQFIFQYYEEEERQRGNFPDRFSGHQFPNYSSELNVNALLLGDSALYLCASSLGTGPSYEQYFGPGTRLTVT.